Presented here are 21 T cell receptor beta chains from one specimen sequenced in a study of OX40 agonist ivuxolimab in advanced cancers. The table came from immunoSEQ multiplex PCR; TCRdb's copy has only in-frame clones and leaves some out. The sample comprises tens of thousands of clones, about 92% of which are singletons, and roughly 10% rests with the top ten. Sample: CD4+ or CD8+ T cells sorted from blood, taken in a trial of the OX40 agonist ivuxolimab. The receptors come from an adult with an advanced solid tumor such as melanoma, head and neck, liver or kidney cancer.

V gene TRBV23-1 combines with J gene TRBJ1-5; 9 bases align to TRBD1. TRBV23-1 is assigned to the ORF class and has an uncertain function. Germline trimming cut 4 bases from V and 2 bases from J; bases unmatched to any gene: 9. The CDR3 is 17 residues long. The DNA of the CDR3 is TGCGCCAGCAGTCGAGTCGGACAGGGGCAGTGCAATCAGCCCCAGCATTTT. It encodes CASSRVGQGQCNQPQHF.

Only one count was recorded for this clone. This chain links TRBV29-1 with TRBJ2-7; TRBD1 agrees at 11 bases. There are 16 residues in the CDR3. In germline, CDR1 is SQVTM, CDR2 ANQGSEA. The ends lost 1 base at V and 4 bases at J; junction bases unmatched: 9. The CDR3 protein is CSVEGYGTGGVYEQYF. The CDR3 region has the DNA TGCAGCGTTGAAGGGTACGGGACAGGGGGGGTATACGAGCAGTACTTC.

A single count supports this clone. The rearrangement uses TRBV27 and TRBJ1-1, with D possibly being TRBD1 (6 bases). Per germline, CDR1 MNHEY and CDR2 SMNVEV (reference sequence). CDR3 size: 14 residues. The V end was cut by 1 base, the J end by 7 bases, with 13 bases between. The CDR3 DNA follows: TGTGCCAGCAGTTTATTGGGGGGCGATGGTGAAGCTTTCTTT. Its protein product is CASSLLGGDGEAFF.

This chain connects TRBV27 to TRBJ2-5; TRBD2 matches 8 bases. Germline trimming cut 6 bases from V and 5 bases from J; bases unmatched to any gene: 2. Germline loops: CDR1 MNHEY, CDR2 SMNVEV (reference sequence). This CDR3 contains 12 residues. The CDR3 coding sequence is TGTGCCAGCAGGAAGCGGGGGGAGACCCAGTACTTC. It yields the protein CASRKRGETQYF.

The gene calls are TRBV27 and TRBJ2-7; no firm D call. CDR3 length equals 14 residues. V lost 3 bases, J lost 3 bases, and 12 bases lay in between. From germline, CDR1 is MNHEY and CDR2 SMNVEV (reference sequence). CDR3 DNA: TGTGCCAGCAGTTTCTCGGGTGCCTTCTACGAGCAGTACTTC. Translated: CASSFSGAFYEQYF.

The chain joins TRBV4-1 to TRBJ1-2; possible D gene TRBD1, 5 bases. Germline V lookup: CDR1 MGHRA, CDR2 YSYEKL. Trimming left V 0 bases short and J 3 bases short, with 11 bases between. CDR3 length equals 15 residues. The CDR3 bases are TGCGCCAGCAGCCAAGAAGAGGGGTTTTACTATGGCTACACCTTC. Its protein product is CASSQEEGFYYGYTF.

Here the CDR3 reads CASSLLTSGGISYEQYF. CDR3 coding DNA: TGCGCCAGCAGCCTCTTGACTAGCGGGGGGATCTCCTACGAGCAGTACTTC. The gene calls are TRBV5-1 and TRBJ2-7, with 13 bases fitting TRBD2. CDR1 and CDR2 from the germline V gene are SGHRS and YFSETQ. The CDR3 contains 17 residues. After removal of 4 bases from V and 0 bases from J, the junction contained 7 bases not matched to a gene.

The chain couples TRBV7-6 to TRBJ1-5; D ambiguous. CDR3 length equals 14 residues. Per germline, CDR1 SGHVS and CDR2 FNYEAQ. Trimming pared 0 bases from V and 5 bases from J, leaving 8 bases between. The CDR3 spells CASSLAYGDQPQHF. CDR3 bases: TGTGCCAGCAGCTTAGCGTACGGGGATCAGCCCCAGCATTTT.

The gene calls are TRBV10-1 and TRBJ2-1, with 8 positions matching TRBD2. Germline V gene lookup returns CDR1 WNHNN and CDR2 SYGVQD (reference sequence). The CDR3 length is 17 residues. The V and J ends lost 1 base and 1 base, in that order; junction bases with no gene match: 6. CDR3 DNA sequence: TGCGCCAGCAGTGAGTTGGTAGCGGGGAAATCCTACAATGAGCAGTTCTTC. It codes for CASSELVAGKSYNEQFF.

The chain is built from TRBV14 and TRBJ2-7, with D hard to call. Trimming pared 4 bases from V and 4 bases from J, leaving 14 bases between. CDR3 length equals 14 residues. Germline-derived CDR1 and CDR2 are SGHDN and FVKESK. The CDR3: CASSPFSTPYEQYF. DNA for the CDR3: TGTGCCAGCAGCCCGTTCTCTACCCCTTACGAGCAGTACTTC.

The CDR3 region has the DNA TGTGCCAGCAGCACTTCGGGGGCCGAGCAGTACTTC. Translated, it gives CASSTSGAEQYF. This rearrangement joins TRBV5-4 to TRBJ2-7, with D perhaps TRBD1 or TRBD2 (6 bases each). Germline V gene data show CDR1 as SGHNT and CDR2 as YYREEE (reference sequence). CDR3 length: 12 residues. V was trimmed by 4 bases and J by 6 bases, leaving 11 bases between them.

V usage is TRBV2 and J usage is TRBJ2-5, with D possibly matching TRBD1 (5 bases). V lost 5 bases to trimming and J lost 1 base, with 26 bases between them. The CDR3 totals 19 residues. From germline, CDR1 is SNHLY and CDR2 FYNNEI. The CDR3 region has the DNA TGTGCCAGCAGTACAGACCGCAGACAGTCCTTGGGTCCCCAAGAGACCCAGTACTTC. Its translation: CASSTDRRQSLGPQETQYF.

The chain couples TRBV27 to TRBJ2-7, with 8 bases identical to TRBD1. Germline-derived CDR1 and CDR2 are MNHEY and SMNVEV (reference sequence). CDR3 length: 14 residues. Trimming at V came to 6 bases and at J to 2 bases, leaving 6 bases not matched to a gene. As DNA, the CDR3 is TGTGCCAGCAGCTTAACAGGGGGTGCCTACGAGCAGTACTTC. It codes for CASSLTGGAYEQYF.

This sequence joins TRBV27 and TRBJ2-3, with 7 bases identical to TRBD2. From germline, CDR1 is MNHEY and CDR2 SMNVEV (reference sequence). CDR3 length: 13 residues. The V and J ends lost 3 bases and 6 bases, in that order; junction bases with no gene match: 3. The CDR3 DNA reads as TGTGCCAGCAGTTTCGGGGAGGGTGATACGCAGTATTTT. This codes for CASSFGEGDTQYF.

This clone was recorded only once. The chain has TRBV7-9 and TRBJ2-7; no reliable D call. V was trimmed by 2 bases and J by 2 bases, leaving 1 base between them. Germline CDR1 is SEHNR and CDR2 is FQNEAQ (reference sequence). This CDR3 has 11 residues. CDR3 region: CASSLTYEQYF. DNA for the CDR3: TGTGCCAGCAGCTTAACCTACGAGCAGTACTTC.

V gene TRBV10-3 combines with J gene TRBJ1-1; D may be TRBD1 (5 bases). Trimming left V 7 bases short and J 1 base short, with 10 bases between. This CDR3 is 13 amino acids long. Germline CDR1 and CDR2: ENHRY and SYGVKD. The CDR3, as DNA: TGTGCCATCACCGCCGGGGGGAACACTGAAGCTTTCTTT. Protein sequence: CAITAGGNTEAFF.

This clone was recorded only once. The chain combines TRBV7-9 with TRBJ1-2; 8 positions match TRBD1. CDR1 and CDR2 (germline): SEHNR, FQNEAQ (reference sequence). The CDR3 loop spans 17 amino acids. With V trimmed by 2 bases and J by 1 base, 9 bases remained unmatched. The CDR3 here is CASSLTQGGSSNYGYTF. For the CDR3, the DNA is TGTGCCAGCAGCTTAACACAGGGGGGGTCGAGTAACTATGGCTACACCTTC.

The J gene is TRBJ2-7, the V gene TRBV6-5; D ambiguous. Germline loops: CDR1 MNHEY, CDR2 SVGAGI. V lost 0 bases to trimming and J lost 9 bases, with 9 bases between them. The CDR3 contains 12 residues. CDR3 bases: TGTGCCAGCAGTTACTCAGCCTTGGGGCAGTACTTC. This encodes CASSYSALGQYF.

The V gene is TRBV5-4, the J gene TRBJ2-2; the D call may be TRBD1 or TRBD2 (5 bases each). CDR1 is SGHNT, CDR2 YYREEE, per germline (reference sequence). The CDR3 is 16 residues long. The V end lost 4 bases, the J end lost 5 bases, and 18 bases lay between the germline ends. This CDR3 reads CASSLEGQGLTGELFF. CDR3 nucleotide sequence: TGTGCCAGCAGCCTCGAGGGGCAGGGTCTTACCGGGGAGCTGTTTTTT.

DNA for the CDR3: TGTGCCAGCAGCTCGCCGGGACAGACCTACGAGCAGTACTTC. It codes for CASSSPGQTYEQYF. The chain uses TRBV27 and TRBJ2-7; 7 bases match TRBD1. V shed 6 bases, J shed 2 bases, and the junction held 7 bases outside the gene matches. Germline assignment: CDR1 MNHEY and CDR2 SMNVEV (reference sequence). CDR3 length: 14 residues.

Only a few counts were recorded for this clone. The chain combines TRBV6-4 with TRBJ1-5, with a tentative D call TRBD1 (5 bases). Germline V gene sequence: CDR1 MRHNA, CDR2 SNTAGT. The CDR3 consists of 15 residues. V shed 6 bases and J shed 4 bases, with 16 bases lying between them. The CDR3: CASSPVAGSNQPQHF. Written as DNA, the CDR3 is TGTGCCAGCAGCCCCGTGGCAGGGTCAAATCAGCCCCAGCATTTT.